This TCR beta chain was sequenced during a study of CD8+CD57+ T cells in acquired aplastic anemia. CDR1 and CDR2 (germline): SEHNR, FQNEAQ (reference sequence). The germline V and J ends were trimmed by 7 bases and 1 base, with 7 bases remaining between them. This CDR3 has 13 amino acids. A single count supports this clonotype. A much larger clone differs from this one at a single base, so this may be a read error. CDR3 and TCR beta VDJ profiling relied on a genomic DNA template. Each CDR3 protein gets one entry after TCRdb re-called the reads with MiXCR. Seen here are 200,000 to 250,000 distinct CDR3 sequences, almost 35% observed once, and the top ten hold 0.95% to 1.3%.

This TCR came from a human donor in good health, serving as a control. V usage is TRBV7-9 and J usage is TRBJ2-2; no clear D. Source material: sorted CD4+, CD8+, or CD8+CD57+ T cells (not recorded which) from PBMCs. The CDR3 DNA sequence: TGTGCCAGCAACTTTTTGAACACCGGGGAGCTGTTTTTT. Its protein product is CASNFLNTGELFF.